The T cell receptor beta chain under discussion was sequenced for a study of T cell responses to AZD1222 COVID-19 vaccine. The method was immunoSEQ multiplex PCR; TCRdb's version includes in-frame clones alone and lacks a portion of them. The sample holds 140,000 to 150,000 clones, 92% seen once. Whole-study results and caveats: Close to half of spike-specific TCRs reportedly recognize unmutated variant regions.

This clone was found a few times. Its antigen is currently unknown. One end of the junction varies from germline; a read error may be responsible. The CDR3 consists of 15 residues. Germline V CDR1 and CDR2: SQVTM, ANQGSEA. J is TRBJ2-3 and V is TRBV29-1, with 8 positions matching TRBD2. This sample comprised peripheral blood, obtained 28 days after the second AZD1222 dose. This receptor was obtained from an adult who received the AZD1222 COVID-19 vaccine. The CDR3 DNA reads as TGTAGCCTTGCGGTTGGGACTAGTTTTGCAGATACGCAGTATTTT. Translated: CSLAVGTSFADTQYF.